Listed below are T cell receptor beta chains from one sample, sequenced in a study of blood T cells in healthy people across ages. TCRdb fed the 5' RACE reads into MiXCR, producing one record per CDR3 protein. This table holds about 780,000 distinct CDR3 sequences, 20% to 30% found once. These data were also reused for a study on T cells of mothers and their children.

Sequencing input: blood. All receptors derive from a boy between 10 and 17 years old in good health. The CDR3 runs from the conserved cysteine through the conserved F or W. A D gene is named only where the DNA matches it firmly. Size is omitted from some rows. Given values are once, few, many or a class for expanded clones.

J | size | V | D | DNA | CDR3
TRBJ2-7 | NA | TRBV20-1 | NA | TGCAGTGCTAGTCACCGGGACACTCAGACCTACGAGCAGTACTTC | CSASHRDTQTYEQYF
TRBJ1-1 | few | TRBV7-6 | NA | TGTGCCAGCAGCCCCCGGGACGACATGAACACTGAAGCTTTCTTT | CASSPRDDMNTEAFF
TRBJ1-1 | few | TRBV20-1 | NA | TGCAGTGCTAGAGCTCGGGCCCAACGGATGAACACTGAAGCTTTCTTT | CSARARAQRMNTEAFF
TRBJ2-2 | few | TRBV6-6 | NA | TGTGCCAGCAGTTACACCGGGAAAAGGGCCGGGGAGCTGTTTTTT | CASSYTGKRAGELFF
TRBJ2-7 | few | TRBV18 | NA | TGTGCCAGCTCTAGGACGCCCGACTACGAGCAGTACTTC | CASSRTPDYEQYF
TRBJ1-1 | few | TRBV11-3 | NA | TGTGCCAGCCTAGATAGCCTCCCCGAGGGCGCTGAAGCTTTCTTT | CASLDSLPEGAEAFF
TRBJ2-2 | NA | TRBV20-1 | NA | TGCAGTGCTAGAGATAGTATGGGGAGGTTCACCGGGGAGCTGTTTTTT | CSARDSMGRFTGELFF
TRBJ2-7 | once | TRBV29-1 | NA | TGCAGCGTTGAAGGAACACGGCTTGAGCAGTACTTC | CSVEGTRLEQYF
TRBJ2-7 | few | TRBV20-1 | TRBD2 | TGCAGTGCTAGAGCGCGGGGGGCCTACGAGCAGTACTTC | CSARARGAYEQYF
TRBJ2-5 | few | TRBV25-1 | NA | TGTGCCAGCAGTGAATCTACCTGGATCCAAGAGGCCCAGTACTTC | CASSESTWIQEAQYF
TRBJ1-6 | NA | TRBV6-1 | NA | TGTGCCAGCAGTGAAGGTCCAGGGCAGAATTCACCCCTCCACTTT | CASSEGPGQNSPLHF
TRBJ2-5 | few | TRBV6-5 | NA | TGTGCCAGCAGTTACGGTCTAGCAGAGACCCAGTACTTC | CASSYGLAETQYF
TRBJ2-6 | few | TRBV3-1 | NA | TGTGCCGGTGAACGACGGACAAGGGTATCTGGGGCCAACGTCCTGACTTTC | CAGERRTRVSGANVLTF
TRBJ2-7 | NA | TRBV2 | NA | TGTGCCAGCAGAGCCCCGGGATCCCTGGCCCAGCAGTACTTC | CASRAPGSLAQQYF
TRBJ2-7 | NA | TRBV20-1 | TRBD1 | TGCAGTGCTAGATACACAGGGGGTTTACGCGGTTACGAGCAGTACTTC | CSARYTGGLRGYEQYF
TRBJ2-1 | many | TRBV13 | TRBD1 | TGTGCCAGCAGCTTATGGGACAGGGGGGACAATGAGCAGTTCTTC | CASSLWDRGDNEQFF
TRBJ2-1 | few | TRBV5-1 | NA | TGCGCCAGCAATGAGCAGTTCTTC | CASNEQFF
TRBJ2-1 | few | TRBV20-1 | NA | TGCAGTGCTAGAGATGGGCAGGGTGGGAATGAGCAGTTCTTC | CSARDGQGGNEQFF